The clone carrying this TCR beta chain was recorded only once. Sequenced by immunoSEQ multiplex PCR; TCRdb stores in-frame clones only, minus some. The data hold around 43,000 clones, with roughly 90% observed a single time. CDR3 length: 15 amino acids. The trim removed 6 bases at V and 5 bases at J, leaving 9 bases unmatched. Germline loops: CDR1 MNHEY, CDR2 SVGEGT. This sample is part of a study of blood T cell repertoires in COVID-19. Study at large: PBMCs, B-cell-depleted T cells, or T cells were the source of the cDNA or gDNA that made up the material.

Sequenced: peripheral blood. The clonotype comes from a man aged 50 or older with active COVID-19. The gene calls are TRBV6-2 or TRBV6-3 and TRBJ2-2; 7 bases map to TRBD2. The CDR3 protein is CASSPALAVTGELFF. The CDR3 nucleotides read TGTGCCAGCAGCCCCGCCCTAGCGGTGACCGGGGAGCTGTTTTTT.